The 26 T cell receptor beta chains below all came from one sample that was sequenced in a study of T cell clonality in common variable immunodeficiency. These receptors are not linked to any known antigen. Sequencing was performed with immunoSEQ multiplex PCR; in TCRdb, only in-frame clones are kept and a portion is missing. The repertoire shows 40,000 to 50,000 clones, none seen only once; the top ten take 5.5% to 7%. Study-level points and caveats: Common variable immunodeficiency TCR beta sequences reportedly had fewer deletions and N-nucleotide insertions.

Sample: peripheral blood mononuclear cells. These receptors originate from a human donor with common variable immunodeficiency.

Regarding this clone: The read stops 3 residues short of the end of the CDR3; the missing end is completed from the germline J gene. The genes are TRBV5-1 and TRBJ2-7, with D possibly TRBD1 on 5 matching bases. V was shortened by 4 bases and J by 5 bases, with 13 bases between the two germline ends. The CDR3 is 13 amino acids. Germline values: CDR1 SGHRS, CDR2 YFSETQ. CDR3 region: CASSPQGPNEQYF. Incomplete CDR3 DNA: TGCGCCAGCAGCCCGCAGGGTCCAAACGAG.

This clone has at least ten counts. The read finishes 3 residues shy of the CDR3 end, and the germline J gene is used to complete it. The chain couples TRBV2 to TRBJ1-5; tentatively, D is TRBD1 (6 bases). This CDR3 is 13 amino acids long. Germline V gene sequence: CDR1 SNHLY, CDR2 FYNNEI. V gave up 1 base and J gave up 7 bases, with 8 bases separating them. The part of the CDR3 DNA that was read is TGTGCCAGCAGTGAAGAGGGGGTCCAGCCC. Translation: CASSEEGVQP. The CDR3 in full is CASSEEGVQPQHF.

This clone was observed at least ten times. Incomplete CDR3 DNA: TGTGCCAGCAGTGAACAAAGGCTCGTGCCAGGCAACTACGAG. Translating gives CASSEQRLVPGNYE. The complete CDR3 sequence is CASSEQRLVPGNYEQYF. The chain employs TRBV6-1 and TRBJ2-7; no clear D. The CDR3 end is not reached by the read, which stops 3 residues before it; the germline J gene fills it in. Looked up from germline, CDR1 is MNHNS and CDR2 is SASEGT. Trimming took 2 bases from V and 3 from J, leaving 20 bases between them. This CDR3 is built from 17 residues.

With respect to this clone: Sequencing ends 3 residues short of the CDR3 end; the germline J gene provides the rest. V is TRBV6-2 or TRBV6-3 and J is TRBJ2-3, with TRBD2 matching over 12 bases. Trimming took 2 bases from V and 2 from J; bases not matched to a gene: 5. The germline V gene encodes CDR1 MNHEY and CDR2 SVGEGT. CDR3 length: 17 residues. The CDR3 protein is CASSYTGLAGTTDTQYF. Partial CDR3 DNA: TGTGCCAGCAGTTACACAGGACTAGCGGGGACCACAGATACG.

Turning to this clone: With the read ending 3 residues before the CDR3 end, the germline J gene is used to fill in that end. J is TRBJ1-2 and V is TRBV7-9, with a possible D match to TRBD1 (6 bases). Trimming shortened V by 5 bases and J by 4 bases, and 17 bases separated the two germline ends. The CDR3 sequence is 15 residues long. From germline, CDR1 is SEHNR and CDR2 FQNEAQ (reference sequence). The CDR3 loop reads CASSTGQSGSYGYTF. CDR3 bases read: TGTGCCAGCAGCACCGGACAGAGCGGCAGCTATGGC.

This clone was counted between two and nine times. The read terminates 3 residues before the CDR3 end, so the remaining end is supplied by the germline J gene. V usage is TRBV6-1 and J usage is TRBJ2-2, with D possibly being TRBD1 (6 bases). Germline V gene data show CDR1 as MNHNS and CDR2 as SASEGT. V dropped 3 bases and J dropped 4 bases, with 12 bases sitting between them. This CDR3 is built from 15 residues. Partial CDR3 DNA: TGTGCCAGCAGTGAGCAAACAGGGTCCACCGGGGAG. Translating it yields CASSEQTGSTGE. The complete CDR3 protein is CASSEQTGSTGELFF.

This clone was seen ten or more times. The read finishes 3 residues shy of the CDR3 end, and the germline J gene is used to complete it. V is TRBV5-1 and J is TRBJ2-5, with a weak D call TRBD2 (7 bases). V lost 3 bases to trimming and J lost 5 bases, with 23 bases between them. Germline V lookup: CDR1 SGHRS, CDR2 YFSETQ. The CDR3 extends over 17 amino acids. CDR3 DNA (partial): TGCGCCAGCAGCTGGGAGGGGAGGGGGATTGGACTGGAGACC. Amino acid sequence: CASSWEGRGIGLET. The whole CDR3 reads CASSWEGRGIGLETQYF.

Worth noting for this clone: The CDR3 end is not reached by the read, which stops 3 residues before it; the germline J gene fills it in. The J gene is TRBJ1-6, the V gene TRBV30; 8 bases align to TRBD1. This CDR3 has 14 amino acids. V shed 1 base, J shed 8 bases, and the junction held 4 bases outside the gene matches. Germline V CDR1 and CDR2: GTSNPN, SVGIG (reference sequence). The CDR3 region is CAWSGWTGYSPLHF. CDR3 DNA (partial): TGTGCCTGGAGTGGTTGGACAGGGTATTCACCC.

This clone has at least ten counts. The read falls 3 residues short of the CDR3 end, and the missing part is taken from the germline J gene. The gene calls are TRBV2 and TRBJ1-4; 9 bases map to TRBD1. Germline V CDR1 and CDR2: SNHLY, FYNNEI. This CDR3 is built from 15 residues. Trimming at V came to 5 bases and at J to 4 bases, leaving 5 bases not matched to a gene. CDR3 loop: CASSPDRGGNEKLFF. The part of the CDR3 DNA that was read is TGTGCCAGCAGTCCGGACAGGGGCGGTAATGAAAAA. Variable domain in full (rest from reference TRBV2 and TRBJ1-4): EPEVTQTPSHQVTQMGQEVILRCVPISNHLYFYWYRQILGQKVEFLVSFYNNEISEKSEIFDDQFSVERPDGSNFTLKIRSTKLEDSAMYFCASSPDRGGNEKLFFGSGTQLSVL.

This clone was counted at least ten times. The CDR3 sequence is CASSPPQGAGREQPQHF. Incomplete CDR3 DNA: TGTGCCAGCTCACCCCCACAGGGGGCAGGTCGGGAGCAGCCC. The chain employs TRBV18 and TRBJ1-5; 9 bases map to TRBD1. The CDR3 extends 3 residues past the end of the read, so its final part is completed from the germline J gene. V lost 3 bases to trimming and J lost 7 bases; unmatched junction nucleotides: 13. This CDR3 has 17 amino acids. Germline V CDR1 and CDR2: KGHSH, LQKENI.

This clone has more than one count but fewer than ten. Read sequence stops 3 residues before the CDR3 end, and the germline J gene provides the missing end. The gene calls are TRBV7-9 and TRBJ1-2; D may be TRBD1 (6 bases). CDR1 is SEHNR and CDR2 is FQNEAQ in the germline V gene (reference sequence). The length of the CDR3 is 14 residues. Trimming shortened V by 3 bases and J by 0 bases, and 8 bases separated the two germline ends. The covered CDR3 bases are TGTGCCAGCAGCTTCAGGGGAACTAACTATGGC. Translated: CASSFRGTNYG. The whole CDR3 is CASSFRGTNYGYTF.

In this sample, this clone turned up many times. The CDR3 end is not reached by the read, which stops 3 residues before it; the germline J gene fills it in. The rearrangement joins TRBV5-1 to TRBJ2-5; D is unresolved. Trimming took 2 bases from V and 1 from J, leaving 12 bases between them. In germline, CDR1 is SGHRS, CDR2 YFSETQ. This CDR3 is 15 amino acids long. The CDR3 DNA, read in part, is TGCGCCAGCAGCTTATCCCAGGTGGGCCAAGAGACC. Encoded protein: CASSLSQVGQET. The entire CDR3 reads CASSLSQVGQETQYF.

CDR3 amino acids: CASSFNLNTEAFF. The CDR3 bases that were read are TGCGCCAGCAGCTTTAACCTAAACACTGAA. The J gene is TRBJ1-1, the V gene TRBV5-1; the D is unclear. The read ends 3 residues shy of where the CDR3 ends; the end is completed using the germline J gene. In germline, CDR1 is SGHRS, CDR2 YFSETQ. The CDR3 is 13 amino acids. Trimming took 2 bases from V and 2 from J, leaving 7 bases between them.

In this sample, this clone turned up a few times. Read data end 3 residues before the CDR3 end; the end is taken from the germline J gene. The V and J genes are TRBV7-6 and TRBJ2-1, with TRBD1 matching over 10 bases. V gave up 2 bases and J gave up 8 bases; unmatched junction bases: 9. This CDR3 has 16 amino acids. Germline V gene sequence: CDR1 SGHVS, CDR2 FNYEAQ. The CDR3 loop reads CASSLMGTGEGDEQFF. The CDR3 DNA, read in part, is TGTGCCAGCAGCTTAATGGGGACAGGGGAAGGTGATGAG.

Worth noting for this clone: The sequence runs out 3 residues before the end of the CDR3; the remainder is reconstructed from the germline J gene. V usage is TRBV20-1 and J usage is TRBJ2-1; D is perhaps TRBD2 (6 bases). V lost 1 base to trimming and J lost 3 bases, with 13 bases between them. The length of the CDR3 is 15 residues. CDR1 DFQATT and CDR2 SNEGSKA come from the germline V gene (reference sequence). The CDR3 protein is CSARVPGLHYNEQFF. The part of the CDR3 DNA that was read is TGCAGTGCTAGAGTTCCGGGACTTCACTACAATGAG.

About this clone itself: The read ends 3 residues early relative to the CDR3; the germline J gene fills the gap. The rearrangement uses TRBV6-1 and TRBJ1-4; the match to TRBD1 covers 7 bases. With 4 bases clipped from V and 6 bases from J, the junction kept 2 bases outside the gene matches. CDR3 length equals 13 residues. The germline V gene has CDR1 MNHNS and CDR2 SASEGT. Incomplete CDR3 DNA: TGTGCCAGCAGTGTGACAGGGTATGAAAAA. Translation: CASSVTGYEK. The full CDR3 sequence reads CASSVTGYEKLFF.

This clone appeared a few times. The CDR3 goes on 3 residues after the read ends, and that part is filled in from the germline J gene. The chain joins TRBV7-8 to TRBJ2-1; D might be TRBD2 (5 bases). The V and J ends lost 1 base and 6 bases respectively, with 10 bases between them. The CDR3 spans 14 residues. The V gene's germline CDR1 is SGHVS and CDR2 FQNEAQ. The part of the CDR3 DNA that was read is TGTGCCAGCAGCTTAGAACCTAGCAGCAATGAG. It translates to CASSLEPSSNE. The entire CDR3 sequence reads CASSLEPSSNEQFF.

Remarks on this clone: The read stops 3 residues short of the end of the CDR3; the missing end is completed from the germline J gene. The V and J genes are TRBV7-9 and TRBJ2-2; D perhaps matches TRBD2 (6 bases). CDR3 size: 14 residues. V shed 3 bases and J shed 5 bases, with 10 bases lying between them. CDR1 and CDR2 (germline): SEHNR, FQNEAQ (reference sequence). Partial CDR3 DNA: TGTGCCAGCAGCTTGGAGGGGATTACCGGGGAG. As protein: CASSLEGITGE. The full CDR3 protein is CASSLEGITGELFF.

This clone occurred a few times. This CDR3 is CASAVGNTIYF. Partial CDR3 DNA: TGTGCCTCCGCAGTCGGAAACACC. The J gene is TRBJ1-3, the V gene TRBV30, with D unclear. Read coverage stops 3 residues before the CDR3 terminus; the germline J gene supplies the remainder. The CDR3 runs 11 residues. V was trimmed by 7 bases and J by 4 bases, leaving 8 bases between them. The V gene's germline CDR1 is GTSNPN and CDR2 SVGIG (reference sequence).

The CDR3 bases that were read are TGTGCCAGTAGCCGGGACAACTTCTACGAG. Amino acid sequence: CASSRDNFYE. The entire CDR3 protein reads CASSRDNFYEQYF. The rearrangement joins TRBV19 to TRBJ2-7; TRBD1 might be the D (6 bases). From the germline J gene comes the end of the CDR3, since the read stops 3 residues before it. Germline V lookup: CDR1 LNHDA, CDR2 SQIVND (reference sequence). V lost 6 bases to trimming and J lost 3 bases, with 12 bases between them. The CDR3 consists of 13 residues.

This clone was counted at least ten times. The DNA ends 3 residues before the CDR3 does, and the rest of the CDR3 is filled in from the germline J gene. The rearrangement joins TRBV20-1 to TRBJ2-7, with D uncertain. The CDR3 covers 11 residues. CDR1 DFQATT and CDR2 SNEGSKA come from the germline V gene (reference sequence). V lost 5 bases to trimming and J lost 6 bases, with 11 bases between them. Incomplete CDR3 DNA: TGCAGTGCTCTAACAGACGGCGAG. It encodes CSALTDGE. In full, the CDR3 is CSALTDGEQYF.

A word on this clone: Read coverage stops 3 residues before the CDR3 terminus; the germline J gene supplies the remainder. The chain has TRBV7-2 and TRBJ2-7; TRBD1 aligns across 10 bases. The CDR3 contains 15 residues. Germline V CDR1 and CDR2: SGHTA, FQGNSA. The V gene end was trimmed by 6 bases and the J gene end by 3 bases; junction bases not matched to a gene: 8. The CDR3 region is CASRFSGQGHYEQYF. CDR3 DNA (partial): TGTGCCAGCAGATTCTCGGGACAGGGGCACTACGAG.

Comment on this clone: The observed sequence ends 3 residues before the CDR3 terminus, with the missing tail filled in from the germline J gene. The chain carries TRBV19 and TRBJ2-7, with D perhaps TRBD2 (6 bases). Trimming removed 6 bases at V and 1 base at J, with 10 bases between. The germline gives CDR1 LNHDA, CDR2 SQIVND (reference sequence). The CDR3 contains 13 residues. CDR3 residues: CASSRDWSYEQYF. The CDR3 bases that were read are TGTGCCAGTAGCCGGGACTGGTCCTACGAG.

This clone came up a few times. The DNA ends 3 residues before the CDR3 does, and the rest of the CDR3 is filled in from the germline J gene. The chain employs TRBV30 and TRBJ2-5; tentative D call: TRBD1 (6 bases). Trimming pared 0 bases from V and 5 bases from J, leaving 16 bases between. Germline V gene sequence: CDR1 GTSNPN, CDR2 SVGIG (reference sequence). The CDR3 runs 15 residues. The sequenced part of the CDR3 DNA is TGTGCCTGGAGTGTAGGGGGTTTTTTGGGGGAGACC. Its translation is CAWSVGGFLGET. From start to end, the CDR3 is CAWSVGGFLGETQYF.

Concerning this clone itself: The DNA ends 3 residues before the CDR3 does, and the rest of the CDR3 is filled in from the germline J gene. This chain links TRBV19 with TRBJ2-1; 13 bases map to TRBD2. V shed 2 bases and J 7 bases; nucleotides not matched to a gene: 23. There are 22 residues in the CDR3. Per germline, CDR1 LNHDA and CDR2 SQIVND (reference sequence). The CDR3 spells CASSIPRGGGTSGVAGRNEQFF. Partial CDR3 DNA: TGTGCCAGTAGTATACCCAGGGGGGGCGGGACTAGCGGGGTCGCGGGTCGGAATGAG.

This clone was seen at least ten times. The observed sequence ends 3 residues before the CDR3 terminus, with the missing tail filled in from the germline J gene. The chain is built from TRBV18 and TRBJ2-3; a possible D gene is TRBD1 (5 bases). Trimming took 0 bases from V and 8 from J, leaving 6 bases between them. Per the germline V gene, CDR1 is KGHSH and CDR2 is LQKENI. The CDR3 has 12 residues. CDR3 loop: CASSPPQGTQYF. Incomplete CDR3 DNA: TGTGCCAGCTCACCACCGCAGGGTACG. Looking up the rest from reference TRBV18 and TRBJ2-3 gives the full variable domain: NAGVMQNPRHLVRRRGQEARLRCSPMKGHSHVYWYRQLPEEGLKFMVYLQKENIIDESGMPKERFSAEFPKEGPSILRIQQVVRGDSAAYFCASSPPQGTQYFGPGTRLTVL.